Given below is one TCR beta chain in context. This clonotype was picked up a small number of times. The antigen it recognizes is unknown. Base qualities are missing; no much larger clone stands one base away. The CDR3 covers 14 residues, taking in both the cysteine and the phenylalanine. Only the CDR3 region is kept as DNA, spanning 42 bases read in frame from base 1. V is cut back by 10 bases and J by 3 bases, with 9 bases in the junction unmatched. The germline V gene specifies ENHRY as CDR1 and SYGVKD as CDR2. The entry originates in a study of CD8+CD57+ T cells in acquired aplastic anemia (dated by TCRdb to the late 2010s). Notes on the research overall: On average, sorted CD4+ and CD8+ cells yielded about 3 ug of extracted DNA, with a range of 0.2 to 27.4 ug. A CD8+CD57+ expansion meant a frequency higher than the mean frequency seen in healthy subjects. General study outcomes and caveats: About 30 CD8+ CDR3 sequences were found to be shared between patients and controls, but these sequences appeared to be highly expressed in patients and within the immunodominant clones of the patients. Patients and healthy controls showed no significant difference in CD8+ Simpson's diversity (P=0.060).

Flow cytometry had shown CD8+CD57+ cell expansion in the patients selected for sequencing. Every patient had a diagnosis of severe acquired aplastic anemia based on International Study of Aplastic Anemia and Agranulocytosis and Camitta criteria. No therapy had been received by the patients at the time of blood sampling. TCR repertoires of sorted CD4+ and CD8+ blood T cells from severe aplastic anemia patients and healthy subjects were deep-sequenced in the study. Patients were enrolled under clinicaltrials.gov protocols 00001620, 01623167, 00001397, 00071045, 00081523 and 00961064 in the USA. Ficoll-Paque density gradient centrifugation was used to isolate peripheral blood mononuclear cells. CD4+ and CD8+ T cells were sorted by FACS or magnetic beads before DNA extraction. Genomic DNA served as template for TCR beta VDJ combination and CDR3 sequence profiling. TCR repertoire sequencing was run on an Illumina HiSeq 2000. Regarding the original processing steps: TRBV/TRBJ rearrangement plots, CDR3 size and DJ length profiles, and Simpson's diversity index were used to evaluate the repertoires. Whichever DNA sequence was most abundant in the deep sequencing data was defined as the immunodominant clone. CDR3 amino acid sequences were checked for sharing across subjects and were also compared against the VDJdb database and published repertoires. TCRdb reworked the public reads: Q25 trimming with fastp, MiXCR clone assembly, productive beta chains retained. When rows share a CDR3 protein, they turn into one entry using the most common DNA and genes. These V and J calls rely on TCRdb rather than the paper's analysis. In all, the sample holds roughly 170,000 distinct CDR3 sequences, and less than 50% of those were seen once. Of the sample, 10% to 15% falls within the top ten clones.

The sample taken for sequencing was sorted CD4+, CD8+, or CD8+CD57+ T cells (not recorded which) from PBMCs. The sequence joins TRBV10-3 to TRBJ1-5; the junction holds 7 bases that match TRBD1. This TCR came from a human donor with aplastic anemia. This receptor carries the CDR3 CASRSGTANQPQHF. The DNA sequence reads TGTGCCAGCAGGTCCGGGACAGCCAATCAGCCCCAGCATTTT.